This T cell receptor (beta chain) was sequenced for a study of Ad26.COV2.S vaccination and SARS-CoV-2 variants. Study-level results: The authors reported substantial breadth in spike-specific CD8+ and CD4+ T cell responses after vaccination.

In regard to this clone: Antigen unknown.

Germline V gene data show CDR1 as LNHDA and CDR2 as SQIVND (reference sequence). Trimming at V came to 2 bases and at J to 1 base, leaving 6 bases not matched to a gene. The CDR3 is 17 residues long. Stated treatment: around 19 received Ad26.COV2.S at low or high dose, single or two shots; roughly five received placebo; per-sample allocation not given. Samples analyzed were those drawn on day 63 after the first vaccine or placebo injection. Generated by immunoSEQ multiplex PCR, the TCRdb table keeps only in-frame clones and is missing some. This sample has hundreds of thousands of clones, with 89% found just once.

The rearrangement joins TRBV19 to TRBJ2-1, with 9 nucleotides matching TRBD2. The sequence came from a person aged 18 to 65 who received the Ad26.COV2.S COVID-19 vaccine or a placebo. Specimen: peripheral blood, collected in a trial of Ad26.COV2.S vaccine versus placebo. This CDR3 is CASSISWAGGSYNEQFF. The CDR3 region has the DNA TGTGCCAGTAGTATAAGCTGGGCGGGAGGGTCCTACAATGAGCAGTTCTTC.